Here is one T cell receptor (beta chain) with its context. Its antigen is as yet unknown. The authors split each subset's genomic DNA evenly across several immunoSEQ plates. It was roughly 200 ng DNA, approximately 30,000 T cell genomes, that sorted-subset replicate PCRs used. Clones were sequenced by immunoSEQ multiplex PCR, and TCRdb holds only the in-frame ones, with some missing. The table records approximately 1,000,000 clones, roughly 77% of them present only once. This specimen comes from a study of shared clonotypes between healthy human individuals. Study-wide findings and caveats: A reduction in generation probabilities was seen for non-shared clonotypes relative to those shared by all four donors. Generally, estimated richness proved larger in naive subsets than it did in memory subsets.

This TCR came from a man between 18 and 29 years old in good health. Some clones in this sample may be carry-over from other donors' samples. The sequenced sample was memory CD4+ T cells from PBMCs. The subset: CD45RA-negative fraction.

CDR3 amino acids: CASSISGAQGYTF. DNA of the CDR3: TGTGCCAGTAGTATTTCGGGGGCGCAAGGCTACACCTTC. The J gene is TRBJ1-2, the V gene TRBV19, with D possibly matching TRBD1 (6 bases). V lost 3 bases and J 8 bases, leaving 13 bases between the germline ends. Germline V CDR1 and CDR2: LNHDA, SQIVND (reference sequence). The CDR3 length is 13 residues.